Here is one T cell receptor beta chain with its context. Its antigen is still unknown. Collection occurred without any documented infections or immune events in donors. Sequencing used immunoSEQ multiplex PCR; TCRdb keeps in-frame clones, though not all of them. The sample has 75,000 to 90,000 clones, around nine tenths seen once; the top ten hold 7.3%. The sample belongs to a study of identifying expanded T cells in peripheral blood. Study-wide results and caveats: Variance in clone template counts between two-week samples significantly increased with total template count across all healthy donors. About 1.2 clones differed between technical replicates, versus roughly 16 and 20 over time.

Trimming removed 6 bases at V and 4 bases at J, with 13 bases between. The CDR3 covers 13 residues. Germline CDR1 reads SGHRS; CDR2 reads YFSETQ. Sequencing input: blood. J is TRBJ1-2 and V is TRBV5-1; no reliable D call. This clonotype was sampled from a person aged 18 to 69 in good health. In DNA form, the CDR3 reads TGCGCCAGCAACGACCCGGGTACCTATGGCTACACCTTC. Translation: CASNDPGTYGYTF.